These T cell receptor beta chains were read from a single sample in a study of response to subunit inactivated influenza vaccine. MiXCR was run by TCRdb on the RT-PCR reads, yielding one entry per CDR3 protein. The profile shows fewer than 800,000 distinct CDR3 sequences, more than 15% of them singletons. The sequencing used PBMCs from blood, collected about 12 days after vaccination. The receptors shown here come from a man aged 45 to 65 who received an inactivated influenza vaccine. Each CDR3 is given with its conserved first and last residue. The order of the fields is clone size, J gene, V gene, D gene, CDR3 DNA, CDR3 protein. The D gene is left open where the match is weak. For some rows the clone size is stated as once, few or many, or as a class when expanded; others skip it.

few	TRBJ2-1	TRBV3-1	NA	TGTGCCAGCAGCCAAAAGCTAAATGAGCAGTTCTTC	CASSQKLNEQFF
few	TRBJ1-4	TRBV20-1	NA	TGCAGTGCGGCGATTAATGAAAAACTGTTTTTT	CSAAINEKLFF
few	TRBJ1-2	TRBV30	NA	TGTGCCTGCCAAGTAAGGGGGAGCTATGGCTACACCTTC	CACQVRGSYGYTF
NA	TRBJ1-1	TRBV13	TRBD1	TGTGCCAGCAGCCAAAACCGGGACAGGGGGCGTGAGACTGAAGCTTTCTTT	CASSQNRDRGRETEAFF
few	TRBJ1-5	TRBV5-6	NA	TGTGCCAGCAGCTTGAGTCCCTTGGGCAATCAGCCCCAGCATTTT	CASSLSPLGNQPQHF
many	TRBJ1-1	TRBV10-3	TRBD1	TGTGCCACCAGACAGGGGGCGGACACTGAAGCTTTCTTT	CATRQGADTEAFF
NA	TRBJ2-5	TRBV11-2	NA	TGTGCCAGCAGCTCCGGGCCCCGTGGAGAGACCCAGTACTTC	CASSSGPRGETQYF
few	TRBJ2-4	TRBV25-1	TRBD1	TGTGCCAGCAGTGGGACAGGGGGCGAACCAAACATTCAGTACTTC	CASSGTGGEPNIQYF
many	TRBJ2-5	TRBV5-1	NA	TGCGCCAGCAGCTTGGGGGCAGCGGTCCAAGAGACCCAGTACTTC	CASSLGAAVQETQYF
once	TRBJ2-3	TRBV20-1	TRBD1	TGCAGTGCCACCGCGAGGACAGGTTGGACAGATACGCAGTATTTT	CSATARTGWTDTQYF
NA	TRBJ1-2	TRBV4-2	NA	TGTGCCAGCAGCCAAGAGGGTTCAGGGGCCTATGGCTACACCTTC	CASSQEGSGAYGYTF
NA	TRBJ1-6	TRBV19	NA	TGTGCCAGTAGTATAGTGGGCCATAATTCACCCCTCCACTTT	CASSIVGHNSPLHF
few	TRBJ2-5	TRBV5-5	TRBD2	TGTGCCAGCAGCTTGGCGGGACTAGGCCAAGAGACCCAGTACTTC	CASSLAGLGQETQYF
many	TRBJ2-1	TRBV12-3/TRBV12-4	NA	TGTGCCACGCACCGCAATGAGCAGTTCTTC	CATHRNEQFF
NA	TRBJ2-3	TRBV4-2	TRBD2	TGTGCCAGCAGCCAGCCCCCGGGACTAGCGGGTTCCACCACAGATACGCAGTATTTT	CASSQPPGLAGSTTDTQYF
NA	TRBJ2-7	TRBV7-9	NA	TGTGCCAGCAGCTTATACCGGGACTACGAGCAGTACTTC	CASSLYRDYEQYF
NA	TRBJ1-1	TRBV10-3	NA	TGTGCCATCAGTGGCCCGACAGATAACACTGAAGCTTTCTTT	CAISGPTDNTEAFF
few	TRBJ2-4	TRBV2	NA	TGTGCCAGCAGTGTTCAGGGAGCCAAAAACATTCAGTACTTC	CASSVQGAKNIQYF
many	TRBJ2-3	TRBV9	TRBD2	TGTGCCAGCAACCGGGAGGGCAGGGACACAGATACGCAGTATTTT	CASNREGRDTDTQYF
NA	TRBJ1-2	TRBV12-3/TRBV12-4	NA	TGTGCCAGCGGAACAGCTTATGGCTACACCTTC	CASGTAYGYTF
NA	TRBJ2-7	TRBV4-3	NA	TGCGCCAGCAGCCAAGTTGGGGAGAGGTCCTACGAGCAGTACTTC	CASSQVGERSYEQYF
NA	TRBJ1-1	TRBV7-9	NA	TGTGCCAGCATCTTAACGAACACTGAAGCTTTCTTT	CASILTNTEAFF
few	TRBJ1-1	TRBV4-2	NA	TGTGCCAGCAGCCAAGATTCAGGCACCACTGAAGCTTTCTTT	CASSQDSGTTEAFF
NA	TRBJ2-7	TRBV5-1	TRBD2	TGCGCCAGCAGCCCGGAGTGGGGGGGAGGACGGCCCTCCTACGAGCAGTACTTC	CASSPEWGGGRPSYEQYF
few	TRBJ2-3	TRBV6-2/TRBV6-3	TRBD1	TGTGCCAGCACGTGGACAGGGTCTAGCACAGATACGCAGTATTTT	CASTWTGSSTDTQYF
NA	TRBJ2-3	TRBV20-1	TRBD1	TGCAGTGCTAGGACAGGGGTGGTAACAGATACGCAGTATTTT	CSARTGVVTDTQYF
few	TRBJ1-5	TRBV20-1	NA	TGCAGTGCTAGGGAAACAGGGAGGAAGGATCAGCCCCAGCATTTT	CSARETGRKDQPQHF
NA	TRBJ2-3	TRBV5-5	NA	TGTGCCAGCAACCCGGTAGGAAATACGCAGTATTTT	CASNPVGNTQYF
NA	TRBJ2-2	TRBV7-9	NA	TGTGCCAGCAGCCTAGAAACGGGACACTACTTTCCCGGGGAGCTGTTTTTT	CASSLETGHYFPGELFF
few	TRBJ1-2	TRBV12-3/TRBV12-4	NA	TGTGCCAGCACCTGGTTAGGAAACTATGGCTACACCTTC	CASTWLGNYGYTF
NA	TRBJ1-1	TRBV18	NA	TGTGCCAGCTCACCGCTCCCGGGTACTAGGGGTATGAACACTGAAGCTTTCTTT	CASSPLPGTRGMNTEAFF
few	TRBJ2-6	TRBV10-3	NA	TGTGCCATCAGTGAGGGGGGGACTGGGGCCAACGTCCTGACTTTC	CAISEGGTGANVLTF
many	TRBJ1-2	TRBV3-1	NA	TGTGCCAGCAGCCACGGATTGGCAGAAGCTAGCTATGGCTACACCTTC	CASSHGLAEASYGYTF
few	TRBJ2-7	TRBV6-5	TRBD1	TGTGCCAGCAGTTACTCCTGGACAGGGGTATACGAGCAGTACTTC	CASSYSWTGVYEQYF
few	TRBJ2-1	TRBV5-6	NA	TGTGCCAGCAGCCAAGCCCGAAATGAGCAGTTCTTC	CASSQARNEQFF
many	TRBJ2-7	TRBV12-3/TRBV12-4	NA	TGTGCCAGCAGTTTCGCCCCCCGCGGGCAAACCTACGAGCAGTACTTC	CASSFAPRGQTYEQYF
NA	TRBJ2-3	TRBV6-2/TRBV6-3	NA	TGTGCCAGCAGTTACTCACAGGACAGACTCACAGATACGCAGTATTTT	CASSYSQDRLTDTQYF
few	TRBJ2-7	TRBV5-6	TRBD2	TGTGCCAGCAGCTTATTGGGACTAGCGGAGGTCGAGCAGTACTTC	CASSLLGLAEVEQYF
NA	TRBJ2-1	TRBV2	NA	TGTGCCAGCAGTGAAGAGAACAATGAGCAGTTCTTC	CASSEENNEQFF
NA	TRBJ2-7	TRBV3-1	TRBD2	TGTGCCAGCAGCCAAGAAAGCGGGAGGGTTAGGGAGCAGTACTTC	CASSQESGRVREQYF
few	TRBJ1-4	TRBV4-3	NA	TGCGCCAGCAGCCGAGGACGGACCCAGACAACTAATGAAAAACTGTTTTTT	CASSRGRTQTTNEKLFF
many	TRBJ2-3	TRBV4-2	NA	TGTGCCAGCAGCCAAGAAGTAGGCACAGATACGCAGTATTTT	CASSQEVGTDTQYF
NA	TRBJ1-5	TRBV20-1	NA	TGCAGTGCCAGCGGGACCGCGTCTGAGGGCAATCAGCCCCAGCATTTT	CSASGTASEGNQPQHF
NA	TRBJ1-2	TRBV30	NA	TGTGCCTGGAGTGTCACAGCTAACTATGGCTACACCTTC	CAWSVTANYGYTF
NA	TRBJ2-1	TRBV5-8	NA	TGTGCCAGCAGCTTCACTAGCCATGAGCAGTTCTTC	CASSFTSHEQFF
few	TRBJ1-1	TRBV5-1	NA	TGCGCCAGCAGCTTGGTTTCAGGGGCTCTTTTGGCCTCCAAGAACACTGAAGCTTTCTTT	CASSLVSGALLASKNTEAFF
few	TRBJ2-1	TRBV24-1	TRBD2	TGTGCCGGGCCGGGACTACCCTGGGTACGGGAGCAGTTCTTC	CAGPGLPWVREQFF
NA	TRBJ2-1	TRBV29-1	TRBD2	TGCAGTGTTAACCCCGGGACTAGCTTGAATGAGCAGTTCTTC	CSVNPGTSLNEQFF
few	TRBJ2-5	TRBV25-1	NA	TGTGCCAGCAGTGAGTGGACCCAAGAGACCCAGTACTTC	CASSEWTQETQYF
few	TRBJ2-5	TRBV20-1	TRBD2	TGCAGTGCTAGACCAGCGGGAGCGGAGACCCAGTACTTC	CSARPAGAETQYF
once	TRBJ2-7	TRBV20-1	NA	TGCAGTGCTAGAGTGGGGGGGGCTGGCGAGCAGTACTTC	CSARVGGAGEQYF
few	TRBJ2-1	TRBV20-1	TRBD1	TGCAGTGCTAGTCAGGGGGTAAGGGACAATGAGCAGTTCTTC	CSASQGVRDNEQFF
NA	TRBJ2-5	TRBV28	NA	TGTGCCAGCAGTTTCGGGACAATCGAAGAGACCCAGTACTTC	CASSFGTIEETQYF